This T cell receptor beta chain was found in a study of technical replicates of blood from several donors. The protocol was immunoSEQ multiplex PCR, while the TCRdb copy is restricted to in-frame clones and leaves out a portion. Here the sample spans fewer than 80,000 clones, 86% being singletons. The CDR3 covers 16 residues. Germline-derived CDR1 and CDR2 are MGHRA and YSYEKL. J was trimmed by 5 bases and V by 7 bases; bases with no gene match: 10. Sequenced material: PBMCs. The origin of this receptor is a human donor in good health. Some clones in this sample may be carry-over from other donors' samples. The V gene is TRBV4-1, the J gene TRBJ2-3, with TRBD2 identical over 12 bases. CDR3 residues: CASTETSGGRRDTQYF. CDR3 DNA sequence: TGCGCCAGCACCGAGACTAGCGGGGGCCGACGAGATACGCAGTATTTT.